This TCR beta chain is from a study of shared clonotypes between healthy human individuals. This clone was detected a few times. The data were produced by immunoSEQ multiplex PCR, yet TCRdb's version contains in-frame clones alone and is incomplete. The sample gives 2.3 million or so clones, about 92% of which show up once; roughly 0.36% is in the top ten. CDR3 length: 15 residues. Between the trimmed V and J ends, which lost 1 base and 3 bases, there was a span of 10 bases. Germline V CDR1 and CDR2: MGHRA, YSYEKL. The rearrangement joins TRBV4-1 to TRBJ1-5; D is ambiguous. Source material: naive CD4+ T cells from PBMCs. The subset: CD45RA+ positively selected. This receptor was identified in a man younger than 35 in good health. Some clones in this sample may be carry-over from other donors' samples. CDR3 sequence reads: CASSQASAANQPQHF. As DNA, the CDR3 is TGCGCCAGCAGCCAAGCCTCAGCAGCCAATCAGCCCCAGCATTTT.